These T cell receptor beta chains were read from a single sample in a study of cytomegalovirus exposure and HLA in healthy donors. Method: immunoSEQ multiplex PCR; TCRdb's copy keeps in-frame clones and lacks some. The profile shows some 190,000 clones, around 80% of them singletons. Sample: PBMCs. These receptors all stem from a man aged 18 to 35 in good health and CMV-seronegative. CDR3s include the opening cysteine and the closing phenylalanine or tryptophan. The D gene is left open where the match is weak. A clone size is listed for some rows: how often the clone was seen (once, few, many), or a class if it is expanded.

v_gene	d_gene	abundance	j_gene	CDR3nt	CDR3aa
TRBV30	-	-	TRBJ1-4	TGTGCCTGGAGTATGGGTTCCGGGGAAAAACTGTTTTTT	CAWSMGSGEKLFF
TRBV6-5	TRBD1	-	TRBJ1-1	TGTGCCAGCAGAACCACCGGGACAGGGTTCGGAGCTTTCTTT	CASRTTGTGFGAFF
TRBV7-2	TRBD1	-	TRBJ2-3	TGTGCCAGCAGCTTCCGGACAGGGACGGGGACAGATACGCAGTATTTT	CASSFRTGTGTDTQYF
TRBV5-4	-	-	TRBJ2-5	TGTGCCAGCAGCTACGGGGAGGAGACCCAGTACTTC	CASSYGEETQYF
TRBV7-9	TRBD1	-	TRBJ2-5	TGTGCCAGCAGCTCGACAGGGACCCAAGAGACCCAGTACTTC	CASSSTGTQETQYF
TRBV10-3	TRBD2	-	TRBJ2-7	TGTGCCATCAGGACTAGCGACCTCTACGAGCAGTACTTC	CAIRTSDLYEQYF
TRBV2	TRBD2	-	TRBJ2-3	TGTGCCAGCGTCGGGACTAACAAAGATACGCAGTATTTT	CASVGTNKDTQYF
TRBV7-2	TRBD2	-	TRBJ2-3	TGTGCCAGCAGCTTAGCTCGGCAGACTAGCGGGAGAACGGGTACGCAGTATTTT	CASSLARQTSGRTGTQYF
TRBV5-4	TRBD2	-	TRBJ2-3	TGTGCCAGCAGCTTGGGGACTAGCGGGAGGCGGGGCACAGATACGCAGTATTTT	CASSLGTSGRRGTDTQYF
TRBV19	-	-	TRBJ1-1	TGTGCCAGTAGTATAGATCGGGTGATGAACACTGAAGCTTTCTTT	CASSIDRVMNTEAFF
TRBV27	-	-	TRBJ2-1	TGTGCCAGCAGTTCAACTAGGAGCTCCTACAATGAGCAGTTCTTC	CASSSTRSSYNEQFF
TRBV28	TRBD2	-	TRBJ2-3	TGTGCCAGCAGTCCACAGAACCGACTAGCGGGAAAGGGCACAGATACGCAGTATTTT	CASSPQNRLAGKGTDTQYF
TRBV21-1	-	-	TRBJ1-6	TGTGCCAGCAGCAAATTCGTTGGCAGGGGATACTATAATTCACCCCTCCACTTT	CASSKFVGRGYYNSPLHF
TRBV9	-	-	TRBJ1-3	TGTGCCAGCAGCGCACTTGGAAACACCATATATTTT	CASSALGNTIYF
TRBV7-8	-	few	TRBJ1-4	TGTGCCAGCAGCCCGCAACCGAGGGCCAGATCTAATGAAAAACTGTTTTTT	CASSPQPRARSNEKLFF
TRBV28	-	-	TRBJ1-2	TGTGCCAGCACCCCCCCAGATCGAGGGCGAAGTGGCTACACCTTC	CASTPPDRGRSGYTF
TRBV5-1	TRBD1	-	TRBJ2-5	TGCGCCAGCAGCTCCCCCGGGACAGGGTACCAAGAGACCCAGTACTTC	CASSSPGTGYQETQYF
TRBV25-1	-	few	TRBJ2-3	TGTGCCAGCAGTGAAACTGGTTTGACAGATACGCAGTATTTT	CASSETGLTDTQYF
TRBV7-9	TRBD2	-	TRBJ2-5	TGTGCCAGCAGTTTAAGCGGGGAGGGAGAGACCCAGTACTTC	CASSLSGEGETQYF
TRBV18	-	few	TRBJ2-3	TGTGCCAGCTCACCAGGCCCCACAGATACGCAGTATTTT	CASSPGPTDTQYF
TRBV9	-	-	TRBJ2-7	TGTGCCAGCAGCTCAAGGGGTTTTGGATACGAGCAGTACTTC	CASSSRGFGYEQYF
TRBV11-2	TRBD1	few	TRBJ2-7	TGTGCCAGCAGCTTAGACCACAGGGGAACCTACGAGCAGTACTTC	CASSLDHRGTYEQYF
TRBV9	-	-	TRBJ2-6	TGTGCCAGCAGCCCCCTCCCGGAGTCACAGGCTGGGGCCAACGTCCTGACTTTC	CASSPLPESQAGANVLTF
TRBV28	TRBD1	-	TRBJ1-1	TGTGCCAGCAGTCCTGACCAGACAGGGGCGAACACTGAAGCTTTCTTT	CASSPDQTGANTEAFF
TRBV9	-	-	TRBJ2-2	TGTGCCAGCAGCGTAGGCTCGGACACCGGGGAGCTGTTTTTT	CASSVGSDTGELFF
TRBV9	-	-	TRBJ2-5	TGTGCCAGCAGCGTAGCTCCCACACCACAAGAGACCCAGTACTTC	CASSVAPTPQETQYF
TRBV7-2	TRBD1	-	TRBJ1-5	TGTGCCAGCAGCCACGGGACAGGGGGCAATCAGCCCCAGCATTTT	CASSHGTGGNQPQHF
TRBV11-2	-	-	TRBJ2-2	TGTGCCAGCAGCTCCAGGGGCACCGGGGAGCTGTTTTTT	CASSSRGTGELFF
TRBV5-4	-	-	TRBJ1-5	TGTGCCAGCAGCTCCGGGGCGGACAGCGTTTATAGCAATCAGCCCCAGCATTTT	CASSSGADSVYSNQPQHF
TRBV5-4	TRBD2	-	TRBJ2-3	TGTGCCAGCAGCTCGACTAGCGGGAGGTTCCCAGATACGCAGTATTTT	CASSSTSGRFPDTQYF
TRBV29-1	TRBD2	-	TRBJ2-7	TGCAGCGTTGAAACTAGCGGGAGCGGAACCTACGAGCAGTACTTC	CSVETSGSGTYEQYF
TRBV12-5	TRBD2	-	TRBJ2-1	TGTGCTAGTGGTTTTGGGCGGGGGGGTGGCGGTGGGAATGAGCAGTTCTTC	CASGFGRGGGGGNEQFF